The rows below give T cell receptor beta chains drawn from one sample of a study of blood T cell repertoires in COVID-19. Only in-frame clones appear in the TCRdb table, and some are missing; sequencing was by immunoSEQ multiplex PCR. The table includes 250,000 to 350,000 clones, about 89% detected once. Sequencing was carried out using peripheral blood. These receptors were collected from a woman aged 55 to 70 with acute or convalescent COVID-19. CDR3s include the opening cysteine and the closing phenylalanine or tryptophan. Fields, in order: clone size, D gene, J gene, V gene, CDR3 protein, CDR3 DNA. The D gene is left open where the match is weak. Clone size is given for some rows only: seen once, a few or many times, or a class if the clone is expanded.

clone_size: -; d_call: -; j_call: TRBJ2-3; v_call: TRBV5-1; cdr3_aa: CASSSARSTDTQYF; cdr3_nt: TGCGCCAGCAGCTCCGCGCGAAGCACAGATACGCAGTATTTT
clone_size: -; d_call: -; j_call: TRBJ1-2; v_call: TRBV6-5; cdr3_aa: CASSYSAGGGYTF; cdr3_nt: TGTGCCAGCAGTTACTCCGCGGGAGGCGGCTACACCTTC
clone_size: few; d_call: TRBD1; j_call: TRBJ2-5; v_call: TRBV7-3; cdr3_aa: CASSLSGQGTQETQYF; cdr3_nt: TGTGCCAGCAGCTTATCTGGACAGGGGACTCAGGAGACCCAGTACTTC
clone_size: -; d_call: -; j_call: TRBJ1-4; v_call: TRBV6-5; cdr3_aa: CASSYVEGIYEKLFF; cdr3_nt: TGTGCCAGCAGTTACGTAGAGGGAATTTACGAAAAACTGTTTTTT
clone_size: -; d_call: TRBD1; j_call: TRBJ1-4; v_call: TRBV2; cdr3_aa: CASRARQGASTNEKLFF; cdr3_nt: TGTGCCAGCAGAGCAAGACAGGGGGCGTCAACTAATGAAAAACTGTTTTTT
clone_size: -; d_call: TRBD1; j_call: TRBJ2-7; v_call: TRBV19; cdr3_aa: CASSLRGRFDEQYF; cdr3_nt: TGTGCCAGTAGCCTCAGGGGGCGGTTCGACGAGCAGTACTTC
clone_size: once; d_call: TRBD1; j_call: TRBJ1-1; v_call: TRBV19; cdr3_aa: CASSTSGTGGTEAFF; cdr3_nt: TGTGCCAGTAGTACCTCCGGGACAGGGGGCACTGAAGCTTTCTTT
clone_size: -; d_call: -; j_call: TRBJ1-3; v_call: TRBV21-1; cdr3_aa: CASSKVGIVRTEKSSGNTIYF; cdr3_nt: TGTGCCAGCAGCAAAGTTGGGATCGTACGGACAGAAAAAAGCTCTGGAAACACCATATATTTT
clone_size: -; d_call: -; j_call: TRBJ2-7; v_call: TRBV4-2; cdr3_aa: CASSQGGSNRVSYEQYF; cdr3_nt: TGTGCCAGCAGCCAAGGAGGGTCGAACAGGGTCTCCTACGAGCAGTACTTC
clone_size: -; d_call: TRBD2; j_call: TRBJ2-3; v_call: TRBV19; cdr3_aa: CASSTPSGTSGETDTQYF; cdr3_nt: TGTGCCAGTAGTACCCCCTCGGGGACTAGCGGGGAGACAGATACGCAGTATTTT
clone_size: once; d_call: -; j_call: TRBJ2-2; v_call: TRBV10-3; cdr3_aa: CAISPAQPGGRGTGELFF; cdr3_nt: TGTGCCATCAGTCCAGCCCAACCTGGAGGGCGGGGCACCGGGGAGCTGTTTTTT
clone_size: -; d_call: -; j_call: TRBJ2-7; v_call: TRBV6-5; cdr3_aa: CASSTLDRTYEQYF; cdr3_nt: TGTGCCAGCTCGACCCTCGACAGAACCTACGAGCAGTACTTC
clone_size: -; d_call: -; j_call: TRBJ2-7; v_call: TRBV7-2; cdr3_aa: CASSAQGAFYEQYF; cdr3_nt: TGTGCCAGCAGCGCTCAAGGGGCCTTCTACGAGCAGTACTTC
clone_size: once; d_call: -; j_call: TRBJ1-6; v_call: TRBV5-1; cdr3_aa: CASSREGSGSPLHF; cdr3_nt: TGCGCCAGCAGTCGGGAGGGGAGTGGATCACCCCTCCACTTT
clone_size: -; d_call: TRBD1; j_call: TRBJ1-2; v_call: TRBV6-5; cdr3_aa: CASSEGQGLYGYTF; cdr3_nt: TGTGCCAGCAGCGAGGGACAGGGCCTCTATGGCTACACCTTC
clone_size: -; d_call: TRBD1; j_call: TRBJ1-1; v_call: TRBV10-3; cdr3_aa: CAAWGQGTEAFF; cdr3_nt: TGTGCCGCCTGGGGACAGGGGACTGAAGCTTTCTTT
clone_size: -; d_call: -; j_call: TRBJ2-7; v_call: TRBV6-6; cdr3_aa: CASSSLYEQYF; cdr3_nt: TGTGCCAGCAGTTCGCTATACGAGCAGTACTTC
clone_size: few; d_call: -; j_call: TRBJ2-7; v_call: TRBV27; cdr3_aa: CASSPQRQAGYNEQYF; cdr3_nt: TGTGCCAGCAGTCCGCAACGCCAGGCAGGGTATAACGAGCAGTACTTC
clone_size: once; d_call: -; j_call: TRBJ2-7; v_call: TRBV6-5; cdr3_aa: CASSNREAYEQYF; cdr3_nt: TGTGCCAGCAGTAACCGGGAAGCCTACGAGCAGTACTTC
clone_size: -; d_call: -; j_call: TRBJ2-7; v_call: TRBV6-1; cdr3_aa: CASSEEVRGYEQYF; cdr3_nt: TGTGCCAGCAGTGAAGAAGTCAGGGGATACGAGCAGTACTTC
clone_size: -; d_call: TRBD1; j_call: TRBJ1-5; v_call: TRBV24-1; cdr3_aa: CATSDGTGKSNQPQHF; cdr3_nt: TGTGCCACCAGTGATGGGACAGGGAAAAGCAATCAGCCCCAGCATTTT
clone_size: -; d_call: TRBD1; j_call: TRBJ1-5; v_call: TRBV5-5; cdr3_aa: CASSLEGGGLSPQHF; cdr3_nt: TGTGCCAGCAGCTTGGAAGGGGGCGGTCTCTCCCCCCAGCATTTT
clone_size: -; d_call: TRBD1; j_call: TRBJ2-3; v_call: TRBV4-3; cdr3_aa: CASSQVGQGLPDTQYF; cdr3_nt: TGCGCCAGCAGCCAAGTAGGACAGGGATTGCCAGATACGCAGTATTTT
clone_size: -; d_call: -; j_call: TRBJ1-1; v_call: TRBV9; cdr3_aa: CASSGRGGGTLTFF; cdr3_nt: TGTGCCAGCAGCGGCCGCGGCGGGGGGACGCTAACTTTCTTT
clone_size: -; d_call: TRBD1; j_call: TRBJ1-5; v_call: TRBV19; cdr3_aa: CASSRDRWNQPQHF; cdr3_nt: TGTGCCAGCAGTCGGGACAGGTGGAATCAGCCCCAGCATTTT
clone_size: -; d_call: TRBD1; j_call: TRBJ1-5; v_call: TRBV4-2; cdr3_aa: CASSAYPRGRDQPQHF; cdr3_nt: TGTGCCAGCTCAGCCTATCCGAGGGGGCGCGATCAGCCCCAGCATTTT
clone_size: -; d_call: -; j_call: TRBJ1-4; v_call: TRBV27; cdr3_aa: CASSLSQGIATNEKLFF; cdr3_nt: TGTGCCAGCAGTTTATCCCAGGGGATTGCAACTAATGAAAAACTGTTTTTT
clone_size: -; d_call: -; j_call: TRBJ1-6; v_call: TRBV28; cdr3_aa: CASSSSRPGFNSPLHF; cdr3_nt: TGTGCCAGCAGTTCGTCGCGCCCAGGTTTTAATTCACCCCTCCACTTT
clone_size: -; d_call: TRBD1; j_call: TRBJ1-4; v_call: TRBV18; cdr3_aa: CASSPQQGVHPATNEKLFF; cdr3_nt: TGTGCCAGCTCACCCCAACAGGGGGTTCACCCCGCAACTAATGAAAAACTGTTTTTT
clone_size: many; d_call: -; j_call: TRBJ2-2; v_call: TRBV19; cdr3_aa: CASSPMSRNTGELFF; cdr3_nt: TGTGCCAGTAGCCCCATGAGTCGAAACACCGGGGAGCTGTTTTTT
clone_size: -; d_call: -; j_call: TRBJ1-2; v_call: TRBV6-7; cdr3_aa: CASSYSDRYYGYTF; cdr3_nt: TGTGCCAGCAGTTACTCGGACAGATACTATGGCTACACCTTC
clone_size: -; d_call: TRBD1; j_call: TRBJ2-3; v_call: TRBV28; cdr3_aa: CASSRETGGGADTQYF; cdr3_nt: TGTGCCAGCAGTAGGGAGACAGGGGGTGGCGCAGATACGCAGTATTTT
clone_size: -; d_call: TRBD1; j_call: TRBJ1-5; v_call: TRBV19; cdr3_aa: CASKAGQGQQPQHF; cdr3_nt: TGTGCCAGTAAGGCGGGACAGGGCCAACAGCCCCAGCATTTT
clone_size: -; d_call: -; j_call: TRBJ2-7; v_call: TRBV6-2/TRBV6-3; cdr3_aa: CASSYSTVEQYF; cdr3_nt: TGTGCCAGCAGTTACTCGACTGTCGAGCAGTACTTC
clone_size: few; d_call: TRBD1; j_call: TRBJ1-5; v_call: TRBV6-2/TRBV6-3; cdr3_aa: CASSTRTGRDQPQHF; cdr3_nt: TGTGCCAGCAGCACTAGGACAGGGAGAGATCAGCCCCAGCATTTT
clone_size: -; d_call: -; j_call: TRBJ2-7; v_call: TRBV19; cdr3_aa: CATSGVPYEQYF; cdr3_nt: TGTGCCACCTCGGGGGTCCCCTACGAGCAGTACTTC
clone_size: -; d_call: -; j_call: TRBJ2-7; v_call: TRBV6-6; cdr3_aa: CASSYSAGLDYEQYF; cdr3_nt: TGTGCCAGCAGTTACTCGGCAGGCCTGGACTACGAGCAGTACTTC
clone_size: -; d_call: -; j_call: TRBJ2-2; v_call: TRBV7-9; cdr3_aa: CASSWQGAGELFF; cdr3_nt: TGTGCCAGCAGCTGGCAGGGCGCCGGGGAGCTGTTTTTT
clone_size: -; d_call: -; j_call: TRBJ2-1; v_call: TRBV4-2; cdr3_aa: CASSYPRDSSNEQFF; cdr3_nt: TGTGCCAGCAGCTACCCCCGGGACTCATCCAATGAGCAGTTCTTC
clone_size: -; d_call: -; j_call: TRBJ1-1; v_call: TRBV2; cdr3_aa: CASSVKGDTEAFF; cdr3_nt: TGTGCCAGCAGTGTTAAGGGGGACACTGAAGCTTTCTTT
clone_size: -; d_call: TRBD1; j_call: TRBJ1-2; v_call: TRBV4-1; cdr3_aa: CASSQEGDSNYGYTF; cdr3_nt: TGCGCCAGCAGCCAAGAGGGGGACAGTAACTATGGCTACACCTTC
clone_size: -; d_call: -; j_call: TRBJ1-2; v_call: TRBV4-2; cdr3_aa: CASSQVGTNYGYTF; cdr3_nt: TGTGCCAGCAGCCAAGTGGGCACGAACTATGGCTACACCTTC
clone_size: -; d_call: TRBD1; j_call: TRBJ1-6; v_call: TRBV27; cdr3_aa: CASSLTGQGTSPLHF; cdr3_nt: TGTGCCAGCAGTTTAACGGGACAGGGCACTTCACCCCTCCACTTT
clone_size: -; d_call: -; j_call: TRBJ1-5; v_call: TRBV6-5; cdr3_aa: CASSPPGGSSQPQHF; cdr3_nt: TGTGCCAGCAGTCCCCCCGGGGGGAGCAGCCAGCCCCAGCATTTT
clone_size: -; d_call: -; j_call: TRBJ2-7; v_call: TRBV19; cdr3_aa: CAAADSAYEQYF; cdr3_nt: TGTGCTGCGGCGGACAGTGCCTACGAGCAGTACTTC